This T cell receptor beta chain was captured in a study of blood T cell repertoires in COVID-19 (dated by TCRdb to between 2020 and 2021). With respect to the entire study: Samples covering the acute and convalescent phases of COVID-19 were provided by collaborators in the United States, Italy and Spain. Where available, HLA class I and class II types were taken from metadata supplied by the sample provider and were not determined by assay-based typing. The samples were drawn from two sources: the first 160 participants of the ongoing ImmuneRACE study, and fewer than 1,500 subjects contributed by 6 global collaborators. Deeply sampled blood TCRbeta repertoires from subjects exposed to, actively infected with, or recovered from COVID-19 were included in the dataset. The material from the prospective study consisted of cDNA or gDNA derived from T cells, B-cell-depleted T cells, or PBMCs. Nearly every sample came with metadata listing a de-identified subject ID, COVID-19 status, age in years and sex. The repertoires were made available in a free public database intended to serve as a resource for research on the immune response to SARS-CoV-2.

Deletion took 3 bases off V and 6 bases off J, with a span of 12 bases between the germline ends. The CDR3 starts with the cysteine, ends with the phenylalanine, and has 14 residues. Only the CDR3 portion is preserved as DNA: 42 bases, with reading frame beginning at the first base. Based on the germline V gene, the CDR1 and CDR2 sequences are WSHSY and SAAADI. The collaborating institutions used their own protocols to collect whole blood in K2EDTA tubes. For TCRbeta analysis, collaborator samples were shipped as frozen whole blood, as isolated PBMCs, or as DNA extracted from either sample type. The immunoSEQ Assay, a bias-controlled multiplex PCR, was used to amplify TCRbeta CDR3 regions from genomic DNA. In the authors' own workflow: The number of nucleated cells in each sample was estimated by amplification of reference gene primers within the assay. To quantify the absolute abundance of each unique TCRbeta CDR3 rearrangement, sequence reads were collapsed and filtered. Productive Simpson clonality was computed per sample as the square root of Simpson's diversity index over productive rearrangements. Not all clones reach the TCRdb copy of this immuneACCESS table, which keeps in-frame sequences only. Checked studies attribute under half of the gap to unresolved V genes and leave the rest unexplained. V, J and clone size are those of that table, while D and trimming were read from the DNA. In all, the sample holds 200,000 to 250,000 clones, and about 90% of those were seen once. The ten most abundant clones make up 2.7% of the sample.

Study-wide conclusions, independent of this receptor: The amount of clinical and demographic metadata varied by source and participant and was provided uncurated.

This clone turned up a few times. This clone's antigen is unknown. No quality values exist for individual bases; no much larger clone is one base distant. The chain employs TRBV10-2 and TRBJ1-5; 5 matching bases give a weak D call of TRBD1. This receptor was identified in an older woman with acute or convalescent COVID-19. Sequencing was done on a sample of peripheral blood. The CDR3 is CASSDTRGGQPQHF. The nucleotide sequence is TGCGCCAGCAGTGATACGAGGGGAGGTCAGCCCCAGCATTTT.